Included here is one T cell receptor (beta chain) sequence, with context. This sample was included in a study of molecular identifiers for immune sequencing clone quantification. TCR libraries were built in bulk with a published protocol and specific TCR primers. TCRdb re-called the PCR reads with MiXCR, one entry per CDR3 protein. Among 88,000 or so distinct CDR3 sequences listed, over 20% were seen once. The clonotype comes from a human donor in good health. Some libraries in this study had Jurkat cell RNA spiked in. Material: naive CD8+ T cells from blood, with Jurkat cell RNA spiked in. Described subset: FACS-sorted CD8+CD4-CCR7+CD45RA+ naive T cells.

Here the CDR3 DNA reads TGTGCCAGCAGCGTAGCTAGTGATAACACAGATACGCAGTATTTT. This codes for CASSVASDNTDTQYF. The chain joins TRBV9 to TRBJ2-3, with D unclear. Germline values: CDR1 SGDLS, CDR2 YYNGEE. The CDR3 extends over 15 amino acids. Trimming stripped 0 bases from V and 2 bases from J, with 10 bases between.